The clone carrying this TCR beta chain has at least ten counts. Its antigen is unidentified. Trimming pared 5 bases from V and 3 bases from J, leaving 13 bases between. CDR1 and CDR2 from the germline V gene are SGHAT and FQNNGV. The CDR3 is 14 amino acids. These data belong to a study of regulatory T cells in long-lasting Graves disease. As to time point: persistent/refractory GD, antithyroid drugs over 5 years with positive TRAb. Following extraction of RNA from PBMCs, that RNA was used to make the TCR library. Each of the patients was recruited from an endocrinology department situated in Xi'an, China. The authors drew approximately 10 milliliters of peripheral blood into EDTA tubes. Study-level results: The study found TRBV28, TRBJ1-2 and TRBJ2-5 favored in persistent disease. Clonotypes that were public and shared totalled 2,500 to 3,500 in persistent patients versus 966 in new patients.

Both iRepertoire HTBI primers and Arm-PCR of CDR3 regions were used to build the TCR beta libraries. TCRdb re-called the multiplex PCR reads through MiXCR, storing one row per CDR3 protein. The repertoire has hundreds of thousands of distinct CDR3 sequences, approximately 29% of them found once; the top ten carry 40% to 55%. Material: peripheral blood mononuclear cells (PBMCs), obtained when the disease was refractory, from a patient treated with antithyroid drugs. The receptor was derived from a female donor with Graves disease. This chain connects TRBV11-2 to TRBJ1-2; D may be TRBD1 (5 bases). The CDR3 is CASSRGAVDYGYTF. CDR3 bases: TGTGCCAGCAGCCGAGGGGCAGTGGACTATGGCTACACCTTC.